A single sample is the source of the 15 T cell receptor beta chains below, sequenced in a study of CD8+ T cells in alopecia areata. Reverse transcribed after extraction, RNA yielded cDNA as the sequencing template. Repertoires were generated with immunoSEQ multiplex PCR, while TCRdb's copy carries only in-frame clones and drops some. The data show roughly 120,000 clones, roughly two thirds seen once. The specimen sequenced was CD4+ T cells sorted from blood. Every receptor here comes from a human donor in good health.

The J gene is TRBJ2-2, the V gene TRBV18, with D maybe TRBD2 (6 bases). V lost 2 bases and J lost 4, with 14 bases in between. CDR1 and CDR2 from the germline V gene are KGHSH and LQKENI. CDR3 length equals 16 residues. The CDR3 protein is CASSPTWDSSTGELFF. The CDR3 DNA sequence: TGTGCCAGCTCACCAACCTGGGACTCATCCACCGGGGAGCTGTTTTTT. The full variable domain, its missing parts supplied by reference TRBV18 and TRBJ2-2, is NAGVMQNPRHLVRRRGQEARLRCSPMKGHSHVYWYRQLPEEGLKFMVYLQKENIIDESGMPKERFSAEFPKEGPSILRIQQVVRGDSAAYFCASSPTWDSSTGELFFGEGSRLTVL.

J is TRBJ2-1 and V is TRBV15; 11 bases are shared with TRBD2. Unmatched junction bases numbered 3, after V lost 1 base and J lost 7 bases. Looked up from germline, CDR1 is LNHNV and CDR2 is YYDKDF (reference sequence). This CDR3 contains 15 residues. The CDR3 sequence: CATSRVAGGRNEQFF. The CDR3 DNA sequence: TGTGCCACCAGCAGAGTAGCGGGGGGGAGGAATGAGCAGTTCTTC.

V usage is TRBV6-6 and J usage is TRBJ2-3; TRBD1 might be the D (6 bases). Germline V gene sequence: CDR1 MNHNY, CDR2 SVGAGI (reference sequence). V was pared by 5 bases and J by 5 bases, with 17 bases between. The CDR3 loop spans 15 amino acids. The CDR3, as DNA: TGTGCCAGCAGTAACCCCCCGGACAGCGGAGATACGCAGTATTTT. Protein: CASSNPPDSGDTQYF.

V gene TRBV5-1 combines with J gene TRBJ2-3; 9 nucleotides agree with TRBD1. Germline V gene lookup returns CDR1 SGHRS and CDR2 YFSETQ. V shed 3 bases and J 3 bases; nucleotides not matched to a gene: 5. The CDR3 is 15 residues long. The CDR3 here is CASSSTGGRTDTQYF. In nucleotides, the CDR3 is TGCGCCAGCAGCTCTACAGGGGGCCGGACAGATACGCAGTATTTT.

The rearrangement links TRBV29-1 to TRBJ2-7; D is ambiguous. CDR3 size: 12 residues. Trimming cost V 2 bases and J 0 bases, with 5 bases left between them. CDR1 and CDR2 from the germline V gene are SQVTM and ANQGSEA. CDR3 protein: CSVEINSYEQYF. CDR3 bases: TGCAGCGTTGAAATAAACTCCTACGAGCAGTACTTC.

V gene TRBV29-1 combines with J gene TRBJ2-3; TRBD1 might be the D (6 bases). V lost 7 bases and J lost 4, with 12 bases in between. The CDR3 is made up of 12 amino acids. From germline, CDR1 is SQVTM and CDR2 ANQGSEA. The CDR3 spells CSGSQGADTQYF. CDR3 coding DNA: TGCAGCGGGTCACAGGGAGCAGATACGCAGTATTTT.

The chain employs TRBV6-1 and TRBJ2-1; the D is unclear. The CDR3 spans 12 residues. V lost 3 bases and J 6 bases, leaving 6 bases between the germline ends. Germline V gene data show CDR1 as MNHNS and CDR2 as SASEGT. CDR3 amino acids: CASSDFSNEQFF. The CDR3 DNA reads as TGTGCCAGCAGTGATTTCAGCAATGAGCAGTTCTTC.

Only a few counts were recorded for this clone. The chain uses TRBV6-6 and TRBJ2-3; 8 bases match TRBD2. Germline V gene sequence: CDR1 MNHNY, CDR2 SVGAGI (reference sequence). The CDR3 sequence is 15 residues long. V shed 7 bases, J shed 3 bases, and the junction held 9 bases outside the gene matches. The CDR3 nucleotides are TGTGCCAGCAAGCAAGGACTAGCTAGGACAGATACGCAGTATTTT. Amino acids: CASKQGLARTDTQYF.

V is TRBV27 and J is TRBJ2-1; 8 bases agree with TRBD2. The CDR3 runs to 15 residues. Germline trimming cut 3 bases from V and 4 bases from J; bases unmatched to any gene: 5. Per the germline V gene, CDR1 is MNHEY and CDR2 is SMNVEV (reference sequence). CDR3 nucleotides: TGTGCCAGCAGTTTGGGCCAGCGGGAGTACAATGAGCAGTTCTTC. Translated: CASSLGQREYNEQFF.

V usage is TRBV7-2 and J usage is TRBJ1-2, with D perhaps TRBD1 (5 bases). Germline V gene lookup returns CDR1 SGHTA and CDR2 FQGNSA. The germline V and J ends were trimmed by 5 bases and 3 bases, with 13 bases remaining between them. CDR3 length: 14 amino acids. CDR3 loop: CASSAGTGHYGYTF. CDR3 nucleotides: TGTGCCAGCAGCGCCGGGACCGGGCACTATGGCTACACCTTC.

This chain connects TRBV9 to TRBJ2-5; D perhaps matches TRBD2 (6 bases). The CDR3 loop spans 15 amino acids. From germline, CDR1 is SGDLS and CDR2 YYNGEE. Trimming left V 3 bases short and J 5 bases short, with 17 bases between. The CDR3 sequence is CASSAGGTIRETQYF. CDR3 DNA: TGTGCCAGCAGCGCCGGAGGGACCATAAGGGAGACCCAGTACTTC.

This chain uses TRBV30 with TRBJ1-3; a weak D match, TRBD1 (5 bases). The V gene's germline CDR1 is GTSNPN and CDR2 SVGIG (reference sequence). CDR3 length: 14 residues. Trimming removed 0 bases from V and 4 bases from J, with 10 bases in between. DNA for the CDR3: TGTGCCTGGAGTGTGGGGCAGGACGGAAACACCATATATTTT. It encodes CAWSVGQDGNTIYF.

This clone was seen more than once but under ten times. The rearrangement links TRBV5-1 to TRBJ1-2; TRBD1 matches at 12 bases. This CDR3 has 15 amino acids. V was clipped by 4 bases and J by 4 bases; unmatched bases: 5. Germline V gene lookup returns CDR1 SGHRS and CDR2 YFSETQ. CDR3: CASSLGTGGVYGYTF. In nucleotides, the CDR3 is TGCGCCAGCAGCCTGGGGACAGGGGGCGTCTATGGCTACACCTTC.

This clone was counted only a few times. The rearrangement joins TRBV5-1 to TRBJ2-3; 8 positions match TRBD1. Trimming took 5 bases from V and 4 from J; bases not matched to a gene: 9. Germline CDR1 reads SGHRS; CDR2 reads YFSETQ. The CDR3 length is 15 residues. Written as DNA, the CDR3 is TGCGCCAGCAGGACCGCAGGGGGCGCATCAGATACGCAGTATTTT. This gives the protein CASRTAGGASDTQYF.

CDR3 amino acids: CASSWSSGVETQYF. CDR3 coding DNA: TGCGCCAGCAGCTGGTCTAGCGGGGTGGAGACCCAGTACTTC. The rearrangement joins TRBV5-1 to TRBJ2-5; 9 bases line up with TRBD2. The length of the CDR3 is 14 residues. Per germline, CDR1 SGHRS and CDR2 YFSETQ. V lost 3 bases, J lost 5 bases, and 5 bases stayed unmatched.